One and the same sample provided the 20 T cell receptor beta chains below, sequenced in a study of T cell repertoires in cytomegalovirus infection. TCRdb reanalysed the reads using MiXCR and keeps one entry per CDR3 protein. The sample shows 150,000 to 200,000 distinct CDR3 sequences, roughly an eighth of them seen only once. Sequencing used PBMCs. These receptors were collected from a human donor in good health (CMV status not recorded). Some clones in this sample may be carry-over from other donors' samples.

At least ten counts were recorded for this clonotype. This chain connects TRBV7-2 to TRBJ2-7; D uncertain. Germline values: CDR1 SGHTA, CDR2 FQGNSA. V lost 0 bases, J lost 7 bases, and 10 bases lay in between. The CDR3 loop spans 13 amino acids. CDR3 DNA: TGTGCCAGCAGCTTAGCGGCCCCTGGGGAGCAGTACTTC. Translated: CASSLAAPGEQYF.

This clonotype was seen many times. The CDR3 protein is CASSSGGAGYTF. The CDR3 nucleotides read TGTGCCAGCAGTTCAGGAGGGGCAGGCTACACCTTC. The chain links TRBV28 to TRBJ1-2; D is perhaps TRBD1 (5 bases). The V gene lost 4 bases and the J gene lost 8 bases, with 11 bases spanning the gap. The CDR3 is 12 amino acids. The germline CDR1 and CDR2 sequences are MDHEN and SYDVKM.

Many counts were recorded for this clonotype. The chain has TRBV7-2 and TRBJ1-5, with 7 bases fitting TRBD1. The germline V gene has CDR1 SGHTA and CDR2 FQGNSA. The CDR3 length is 16 residues. The V gene end was trimmed by 5 bases and the J gene end by 4 bases; junction bases not matched to a gene: 11. The CDR3 nucleotides are TGTGCCAGCAGCCCCCGGGGGACAGATGAGAATCAGCCCCAGCATTTT. It encodes CASSPRGTDENQPQHF. The variable domain in full, with the rest retrieved from reference TRBV7-2 and TRBJ1-5, is GAGVSQSPSNKVTEKGKDVELRCDPISGHTALYWYRQSLGQGLEFLIYFQGNSAPDKSGLPSDRFSAERTGGSVSTLTIQRTQQEDSAVYLCASSPRGTDENQPQHFGDGTRLSIL.

V and J are TRBV5-1 and TRBJ2-7; TRBD2 agrees at 8 bases. V dropped 0 bases and J dropped 0; count of bases not matched to a gene: 2. Germline lookup yields CDR1 SGHRS and CDR2 YFSETQ. This CDR3 is built from 15 residues. The CDR3: CASSLDGTSSYEQYF. Here the CDR3 DNA reads TGCGCCAGCAGCTTGGATGGGACTAGCTCCTACGAGCAGTACTTC.

This clonotype appeared a few times. V and J are TRBV29-1 and TRBJ2-7, with D maybe TRBD2 (5 bases). The CDR3 contains 13 residues. Germline-derived CDR1 and CDR2 are SQVTM and ANQGSEA. V was shortened by 5 bases and J by 2 bases, with 13 bases between the two germline ends. CDR3 region: CSVRTSRTYEQYF. CDR3 nucleotides: TGCAGCGTTCGCACTAGTCGAACCTACGAGCAGTACTTC.

The rearrangement uses TRBV14 and TRBJ2-1, with D tentatively TRBD1 or TRBD2 (7 bases each). The V end was cut by 0 bases, the J end by 9 bases, with 15 bases between. Germline CDR1 reads SGHDN; CDR2 reads FVKESK. The length of the CDR3 is 15 residues. The CDR3, as DNA: TGTGCCAGCAGCCAAGAAGGCGGGGAGGGGGCTGAGCAGTTCTTC. Translating gives CASSQEGGEGAEQFF.

This clonotype was seen at least ten times. The chain is built from TRBV5-1 and TRBJ2-7; TRBD2 matches 8 bases. CDR1 and CDR2 from the germline V gene are SGHRS and YFSETQ. The CDR3 contains 17 residues. The trim removed 0 bases at V and 1 base at J, leaving 9 bases unmatched. The CDR3 DNA follows: TGCGCCAGCAGCTTGGTCCTGAGCGGGAGTGGTTCCTACGAGCAGTACTTC. This codes for CASSLVLSGSGSYEQYF.

This clonotype was picked up many times. This chain joins TRBV7-8 and TRBJ1-5; 10 nucleotides agree with TRBD1. The junction had 16 bases not matched to a gene; V was cut back by 6 bases and J by 2 bases. The germline V gene encodes CDR1 SGHVS and CDR2 FQNEAQ. The CDR3 extends over 19 amino acids. In DNA, the CDR3 is TGTGCCAGCAGTCTAGCTCCCGGGACAGGGGTAATAGGCAATCAGCCCCAGCATTTT. Its translation: CASSLAPGTGVIGNQPQHF.

The chain combines TRBV18 with TRBJ1-6, with D unresolved. The CDR3 contains 14 residues. V lost 4 bases and J 8 bases, leaving 12 bases between the germline ends. Germline loops: CDR1 KGHSH, CDR2 LQKENI. The CDR3 DNA follows: TGTGCCAGCTCACTCGGCCGTGAGGATTCACCCCTCCACTTT. Its translation: CASSLGREDSPLHF. Full variable domain (remainder filled in from reference TRBV18 and TRBJ1-6): NAGVMQNPRHLVRRRGQEARLRCSPMKGHSHVYWYRQLPEEGLKFMVYLQKENIIDESGMPKERFSAEFPKEGPSILRIQQVVRGDSAAYFCASSLGREDSPLHFGNGTRLTVT.

The V gene is TRBV20-1, the J gene TRBJ1-5, with TRBD1 as a possible D gene (6 bases). Germline assignment: CDR1 DFQATT and CDR2 SNEGSKA (reference sequence). The CDR3 has 15 amino acids. Trimming pared 3 bases from V and 5 bases from J, leaving 17 bases between. The CDR3 protein is CSASTQGIGDQPQHF. In DNA form, the CDR3 reads TGCAGTGCTAGTACGCAGGGGATAGGGGATCAGCCCCAGCATTTT.

V gene TRBV7-9 combines with J gene TRBJ2-7; 7 bases are a match to TRBD1. Trimming at V came to 3 bases and at J to 6 bases, leaving 2 bases not matched to a gene. Germline V lookup: CDR1 SEHNR, CDR2 FQNEAQ (reference sequence). The CDR3 is made up of 12 amino acids. The DNA of the CDR3 is TGTGCCAGCAGCTTTACAGGGGTCGAGCAGTACTTC. Amino acids: CASSFTGVEQYF.

CDR3 nucleotide sequence: TGCGCCAGCAGCTTGGAAGTTACCAAAAACATTCAGTACTTC. Its protein is CASSLEVTKNIQYF. The chain uses TRBV5-1 and TRBJ2-4; D gene unclear. The germline V gene has CDR1 SGHRS and CDR2 YFSETQ. CDR3 length: 14 amino acids. The germline V and J ends were trimmed by 0 bases and 2 bases, with 6 bases remaining between them.

At least ten counts were recorded for this clonotype. The rearrangement uses TRBV11-2 and TRBJ2-5; TRBD2 matches 12 bases. The CDR3 is 18 amino acids. Germline V gene sequence: CDR1 SGHAT, CDR2 FQNNGV. With V trimmed by 3 bases and J by 5 bases, 13 bases remained unmatched. CDR3 residues: CASSFGASGRAPIETQYF. CDR3 sequence (DNA): TGTGCCAGCAGCTTCGGGGCTAGCGGGAGGGCTCCGATCGAGACCCAGTACTTC.

This clonotype was seen repeatedly, ten times or more. V usage is TRBV19 and J usage is TRBJ1-2; D ambiguous. Per the germline V gene, CDR1 is LNHDA and CDR2 is SQIVND (reference sequence). This CDR3 has 13 amino acids. V was shortened by 8 bases and J by 0 bases, with 10 bases between the two germline ends. The CDR3 DNA reads TGTGCCAGTGGAACGCAAGCTAACTATGGCTACACCTTC. Its translation is CASGTQANYGYTF.

The table lists this clonotype with many counts. The chain is built from TRBV6-4 and TRBJ2-1, with D possibly TRBD2 on 6 matching bases. V was clipped by 2 bases and J by 7 bases, with 15 bases between them. The CDR3 sequence is 15 residues long. Germline-derived CDR1 and CDR2 are MRHNA and SNTAGT. This chain's CDR3 is CASSDRMGGGNEQFF. The CDR3, as DNA: TGTGCCAGCAGTGACCGTATGGGGGGAGGAAATGAGCAGTTCTTC.

The chain combines TRBV28 with TRBJ2-5; 8 bases are shared with TRBD1. The germline V gene has CDR1 MDHEN and CDR2 SYDVKM. The CDR3 contains 14 residues. V shed 6 bases and J 4 bases; nucleotides not matched to a gene: 7. This CDR3 is CASSGQGMGETQYF. The DNA for the CDR3 is TGTGCCAGCAGCGGACAGGGTATGGGAGAGACCCAGTACTTC.

This clonotype was seen ten or more times. The chain employs TRBV19 and TRBJ2-1; 10 bases match TRBD1. Looked up from germline, CDR1 is LNHDA and CDR2 is SQIVND (reference sequence). The CDR3 is 17 residues long. V lost 6 bases to trimming and J lost 1 base; unmatched junction nucleotides: 9. CDR3 sequence reads: CASRKSTGGESYNEQFF. CDR3 bases: TGTGCCAGTAGAAAATCGACAGGGGGCGAGTCCTACAATGAGCAGTTCTTC.

This chain joins TRBV23-1 and TRBJ2-7; D may be TRBD2 (5 bases). TRBV23-1 qualifies as an ORF whose function is uncertain. This CDR3 is 14 amino acids long. V was cut by 2 bases and J by 2 bases, with 10 bases left in between. The CDR3 nucleotides read TGCGCCAGCAGTCAAGGCGGGCCGACCTACGAGCAGTACTTC. Residues: CASSQGGPTYEQYF.

This clonotype was detected many times. The chain joins TRBV7-2 to TRBJ1-1; D is undetermined. Germline lookup yields CDR1 SGHTA and CDR2 FQGNSA. The germline V and J ends were trimmed by 4 bases and 6 bases, with 12 bases remaining between them. The length of the CDR3 is 13 residues. In DNA form, the CDR3 reads TGTGCCAGCAGCTCTAGATCAGCGTCTGAAGCTTTCTTT. Amino acids: CASSSRSASEAFF.

This rearrangement joins TRBV6-2 or TRBV6-3 to TRBJ2-7, with 9 bases identical to TRBD1. Losses at the gene ends were 6 bases for V and 2 bases for J; bases not matched to a gene: 8. The CDR3 has 15 residues. Germline V gene sequence: CDR1 MNHEY, CDR2 SVGEGT. The CDR3 bases are TGTGCCAGCAGCGAGGACAGGGGAAGGACCTACGAGCAGTACTTC. It specifies CASSEDRGRTYEQYF.